Presented here are 28 T cell receptor beta chains from one specimen sequenced in a study of shared clonotypes between healthy human individuals (dated by TCRdb to the early 2020s). The method was the immunoSEQ multiplex PCR assay. TCRdb mirrors the immuneACCESS table, restricted to in-frame sequences. Some clones are absent from its copies; in checked studies, under half trace to an unresolved V gene, and the reason for the others is unknown. The sample includes around 550,000 clones, with about 96% observed a single time. 0.06% of the sample is taken by the ten largest. Material for sequencing was naive CD4+ T cells sorted from blood. Taken with the paper, the label for cell subset or site translates to: CD45RA+ positively selected. The receptors were gathered from a woman in her thirties in good health.

The chain has TRBV5-1 and TRBJ2-7; a possible D gene is TRBD2 (5 bases). The CDR3 extends over 15 amino acids. V was shortened by 3 bases and J by 2 bases, with 15 bases between the two germline ends. Germline V gene data show CDR1 as SGHRS and CDR2 as YFSETQ. The CDR3: CASSSWSPSPYEQYF. In DNA form, the CDR3 reads TGCGCCAGCAGCTCCTGGAGCCCTAGCCCCTACGAGCAGTACTTC. Full variable domain (outside the CDR3, taken from reference TRBV5-1 and TRBJ2-7): KAGVTQTPRYLIKTRGQQVTLSCSPISGHRSVSWYQQTPGQGLQFLFEYFSETQRNKGNFPGRFSGRQFSNSRSEMNVSTLELGDSALYLCASSSWSPSPYEQYFGPGTRLTVT.

The chain carries TRBV27 and TRBJ2-5, with D perhaps assigned TRBD1 or TRBD2 (5 bases each). Trimming stripped 9 bases from V and 13 bases from J, with 12 bases between. The CDR3 covers 9 residues. Germline values: CDR1 MNHEY, CDR2 SMNVEV (reference sequence). CDR3 protein: CARIGAGYF. CDR3 coding DNA: TGTGCCAGGATCGGGGCGGGGTACTTC.

This chain links TRBV5-1 with TRBJ2-7; D might be TRBD1 (8 bases). The CDR3 is 18 residues long. V lost 4 bases and J 3 bases, leaving 26 bases between the germline ends. Germline lookup yields CDR1 SGHRS and CDR2 YFSETQ. The CDR3 DNA follows: TGCGCCAGCAGCCCGAAAGCGGGGACAGGAATCGCCGGCTACGAGCAGTACTTC. This codes for CASSPKAGTGIAGYEQYF. Looking up the rest from reference TRBV5-1 and TRBJ2-7 gives the full variable domain: KAGVTQTPRYLIKTRGQQVTLSCSPISGHRSVSWYQQTPGQGLQFLFEYFSETQRNKGNFPGRFSGRQFSNSRSEMNVSTLELGDSALYLCASSPKAGTGIAGYEQYFGPGTRLTVT.

The genes are TRBV30 and TRBJ1-1, with D hard to call. Trimming took 2 bases from V and 0 from J, leaving 10 bases between them. Germline loops: CDR1 GTSNPN, CDR2 SVGIG (reference sequence). The CDR3 spans 14 residues. This CDR3 reads CAWSLGIMNTEAFF. The CDR3, as DNA: TGTGCCTGGAGTCTCGGTATCATGAACACTGAAGCTTTCTTT. Drawing the rest from reference TRBV30 and TRBJ1-1, the complete variable domain is SQTIHQWPATLVQPVGSPLSLECTVEGTSNPNLYWYRQAAGRGLQLLFYSVGIGQISSEVPQNLSASRPQDRQFILSSKKLLLSDSGFYLCAWSLGIMNTEAFFGQGTRLTVV.

V is TRBV19 and J is TRBJ2-2, with D possibly being TRBD1 (5 bases). V lost 6 bases, J lost 7 bases, and 6 bases lay in between. Germline-derived CDR1 and CDR2 are LNHDA and SQIVND (reference sequence). CDR3 length: 11 residues. This chain's CDR3 is CASSQGGELFF. CDR3 DNA: TGTGCCAGTAGCCAGGGCGGGGAGCTGTTTTTT.

CDR3 protein: CASSIRGITGELFF. The DNA for the CDR3 is TGTGCCAGTAGTATACGGGGAATCACCGGGGAGCTGTTTTTT. J is TRBJ2-2 and V is TRBV19; perhaps TRBD2 as D (5 bases). The CDR3 covers 14 residues. CDR1 is LNHDA and CDR2 is SQIVND in the germline V gene (reference sequence). The V end was cut by 2 bases, the J end by 4 bases, with 8 bases between.

This chain joins TRBV7-6 and TRBJ2-5, with 8 positions matching TRBD2. Near its end, the DNA agrees better with TRBJ2-7, so the J call may be wrong. Germline CDR1 is SGHVS and CDR2 is FNYEAQ. The CDR3 contains 16 residues. As DNA, the CDR3 is TGTGCCAGCAGCTTAGCGTACGGGAGGGCCGAAGGCGAGCAGTACTTC. Translated: CASSLAYGRAEGEQYF.

The rearrangement links TRBV7-2 to TRBJ2-7, with TRBD1 identical over 8 bases. CDR3 length: 13 residues. Germline assignment: CDR1 SGHTA and CDR2 FQGNSA. The J segment lost 3 bases and the V segment lost 3 bases, leaving 1 base of the junction unmatched. As DNA, the CDR3 is TGTGCCAGCAGCTTGGGACAGGACTACGAGCAGTACTTC. Residues: CASSLGQDYEQYF.

V usage is TRBV11-2 and J usage is TRBJ2-2; the match to TRBD1 covers 9 bases. Losses at the gene ends were 3 bases for V and 7 bases for J; bases not matched to a gene: 6. Germline V gives CDR1 SGHAT, CDR2 FQNNGV. The CDR3 consists of 15 residues. CDR3 residues: CASSFRDRVYGELFF. The CDR3, as DNA: TGTGCCAGCAGCTTCCGGGACAGGGTATACGGGGAGCTGTTTTTT. Based on the CDR3 plus reference TRBV11-2 and TRBJ2-2, the full variable domain is EAGVAQSPRYKIIEKRQSVAFWCNPISGHATLYWYQQILGQGPKLLIQFQNNGVVDDSQLPKDRFSAERLKGVDSTLKIQPAKLEDSAVYLCASSFRDRVYGELFFGEGSRLTVL.

V and J are TRBV6-5 and TRBJ1-1; TRBD1 agrees at 9 bases. V was pared by 4 bases and J by 2 bases, with 2 bases of the junction left unmatched. The CDR3 contains 14 residues. CDR1 MNHEY and CDR2 SVGAGI come from the germline V gene. CDR3 amino acids: CASSLGQGNTEAFF. The CDR3 DNA reads as TGTGCCAGCAGTTTGGGACAGGGAAACACTGAAGCTTTCTTT.

The gene calls are TRBV18 and TRBJ2-3; 15 bases agree with TRBD2. CDR1 KGHSH and CDR2 LQKENI come from the germline V gene. This CDR3 has 19 amino acids. Trimming at V came to 3 bases and at J to 4 bases, leaving 11 bases not matched to a gene. The CDR3 spells CASSPGAGLAGGQSDTQYF. In nucleotides, the CDR3 is TGTGCCAGCTCACCTGGCGCGGGACTAGCGGGAGGCCAATCAGATACGCAGTATTTT.

V is TRBV28 and J is TRBJ2-1; 10 bases map to TRBD2. This CDR3 is built from 16 residues. The germline V gene has CDR1 MDHEN and CDR2 SYDVKM. V shed 6 bases, J shed 1 base, and the junction held 6 bases outside the gene matches. CDR3 nucleotide sequence: TGTGCCAGCAGCTACCCTAGCGGGAGTTCCTACAATGAGCAGTTCTTC. Amino acids: CASSYPSGSSYNEQFF. Filled out from reference TRBV28 and TRBJ2-1, the complete variable domain reads DVKVTQSSRYLVKRTGEKVFLECVQDMDHENMFWYRQDPGLGLRLIYFSYDVKMKEKGDIPEGYSVSREKKERFSLILESASTNQTSMYLCASSYPSGSSYNEQFFGPGTRLTVL.

The genes are TRBV6-6 and TRBJ2-7; D gene unclear. The germline CDR1 and CDR2 sequences are MNHNY and SVGAGI (reference sequence). The CDR3 contains 13 residues. V was shortened by 3 bases and J by 2 bases, with 8 bases between the two germline ends. DNA for the CDR3: TGTGCCAGCAGTTATGGGGATACCTACGAGCAGTACTTC. This encodes CASSYGDTYEQYF.

This CDR3 reads CASSRSGISYNEQFF. The CDR3 bases are TGTGCCAGCAGCCGTAGCGGAATCTCCTACAATGAGCAGTTCTTC. The chain uses TRBV6-5 and TRBJ2-1, with D possibly matching TRBD2 (6 bases). Germline loops: CDR1 MNHEY, CDR2 SVGAGI. There are 15 residues in the CDR3. V lost 6 bases, J lost 0 bases, and 12 bases lay in between.

The chain combines TRBV18 with TRBJ1-1; D possibly corresponds to TRBD1 (5 bases). From germline, CDR1 is KGHSH and CDR2 LQKENI. The V and J ends lost 1 base and 0 bases respectively, with 12 bases between them. The CDR3 is made up of 16 amino acids. This CDR3 is CASSPRGAGVNTEAFF. CDR3 coding DNA: TGTGCCAGCTCACCACGAGGGGCGGGAGTGAACACTGAAGCTTTCTTT.

The chain couples TRBV7-2 to TRBJ2-5, with unresolved D. CDR3 size: 14 residues. Trimming cost V 0 bases and J 5 bases, with 10 bases left between them. Germline V gene sequence: CDR1 SGHTA, CDR2 FQGNSA. CDR3 DNA: TGTGCCAGCAGCTTAGCCGGGTTGAAGGAGACCCAGTACTTC. Protein product: CASSLAGLKETQYF.

Points on this clone: Other nucleotide sequences from this sample produce the same CDR3. In nucleotides, the CDR3 is TGTGCCAGCAGCTCATACCGGGGCTACGAGCAGTACTTC. Its translation: CASSSYRGYEQYF. The rearrangement joins TRBV7-6 to TRBJ2-7; D is possibly TRBD2 (5 bases). The CDR3 runs 13 residues. Trimming removed 4 bases from V and 3 bases from J, with 10 bases in between. CDR1 and CDR2 from the germline V gene are SGHVS and FNYEAQ. The full variable domain, completed using reference TRBV7-6 and TRBJ2-7, is GAGVSQSPRYKVTKRGQDVALRCDPISGHVSLYWYRQALGQGPEFLTYFNYEAQQDKSGLPNDRFSAERPEGSISTLTIQRTEQRDSAMYRCASSSYRGYEQYFGPGTRLTVT.

The genes are TRBV27 and TRBJ2-6; D is perhaps TRBD2 (5 bases). Germline CDR1 is MNHEY and CDR2 is SMNVEV (reference sequence). Trimming stripped 5 bases from V and 0 bases from J, with 11 bases between. There are 16 residues in the CDR3. CDR3 residues: CASSQLGSSGANVLTF. CDR3 in DNA: TGTGCCAGCAGTCAACTAGGGAGCTCTGGGGCCAACGTCCTGACTTTC.

The gene calls are TRBV19 and TRBJ1-5, with a tentative D call TRBD1 (6 bases). Trimming removed 4 bases from V and 1 base from J, with 17 bases in between. The germline V gene has CDR1 LNHDA and CDR2 SQIVND (reference sequence). The CDR3 loop spans 17 amino acids. CDR3 sequence reads: CASSSLPGQPSNQPQHF. The CDR3 DNA is TGTGCCAGTAGTAGTCTTCCGGGACAACCAAGCAATCAGCCCCAGCATTTT.

This CDR3 reads CASRSGTFSGNTIYF. CDR3 sequence (DNA): TGTGCCAGCAGATCCGGGACCTTCTCTGGAAACACCATATATTTT. This chain links TRBV28 with TRBJ1-3, with D possibly matching TRBD1 (5 bases). CDR3 length: 15 residues. V lost 6 bases and J 0 bases, leaving 12 bases between the germline ends. The germline V gene has CDR1 MDHEN and CDR2 SYDVKM. Combining the CDR3 with reference TRBV28 and TRBJ1-3 gives the whole variable domain DVKVTQSSRYLVKRTGEKVFLECVQDMDHENMFWYRQDPGLGLRLIYFSYDVKMKEKGDIPEGYSVSREKKERFSLILESASTNQTSMYLCASRSGTFSGNTIYFGEGSWLTVV.

The chain is built from TRBV5-1 and TRBJ2-7; D is possibly TRBD1 (6 bases). Germline V CDR1 and CDR2: SGHRS, YFSETQ. V gave up 4 bases and J gave up 3 bases, with 11 bases separating them. CDR3 size: 13 residues. CDR3 residues: CASSTGQDYEQYF. CDR3 sequence (DNA): TGCGCCAGCAGCACGGGACAAGACTACGAGCAGTACTTC.

The gene calls are TRBV18 and TRBJ2-7; tentatively, D is TRBD1 or TRBD2 (5 bases each). CDR1 and CDR2 (germline): KGHSH, LQKENI. Trimming cost V 3 bases and J 6 bases, with 12 bases left between them. CDR3 length equals 13 residues. The CDR3 DNA sequence: TGTGCCAGCTCACCGACGGTTGGGACCGAGCAGTACTTC. Its protein is CASSPTVGTEQYF.

V gene TRBV5-4 combines with J gene TRBJ2-3; 9 nucleotides line up with TRBD2. The J segment lost 5 bases and the V segment lost 0 bases, leaving 7 bases of the junction unmatched. The CDR3 loop spans 16 amino acids. Per germline, CDR1 SGHNT and CDR2 YYREEE (reference sequence). The CDR3 loop is CASSLDVKLAGDTQYF. CDR3 coding DNA: TGTGCCAGCAGCTTGGATGTCAAACTAGCGGGAGATACGCAGTATTTT. Supplemented by reference TRBV5-4 and TRBJ2-3, the full variable domain reads ETGVTQSPTHLIKTRGQQVTLRCSSQSGHNTVSWYQQALGQGPQFIFQYYREEENGRGNFPPRFSGLQFPNYSSELNVNALELDDSALYLCASSLDVKLAGDTQYFGPGTRLTVL.

The V call is TRBV9, the J call TRBJ1-6, with D uncertain. The CDR3 spans 15 residues. Germline assignment: CDR1 SGDLS and CDR2 YYNGEE. V lost 3 bases to trimming and J lost 6 bases, with 13 bases between them. The CDR3 DNA reads as TGTGCCAGCAGCGCCCACTCGGACCCTAATTCACCCCTCCACTTT. Translating it yields CASSAHSDPNSPLHF.

CDR3 loop: CASRTENTGELFF. The CDR3 region has the DNA TGTGCCAGCCGGACGGAGAACACCGGGGAGCTGTTTTTT. The chain is built from TRBV7-9 and TRBJ2-2; D uncertain. Trimming took 8 bases from V and 1 from J, leaving 8 bases between them. There are 13 residues in the CDR3. Per germline, CDR1 SEHNR and CDR2 FQNEAQ (reference sequence).

The rearrangement joins TRBV2 to TRBJ2-5, with D possibly being TRBD1 (6 bases). Matching the DNA end better, TRBJ2-7 makes the J call doubtful. The CDR3 has 14 residues. Germline V gene sequence: CDR1 SNHLY, CDR2 FYNNEI. In DNA form, the CDR3 reads TGTGCCCTAGAGGGGACACAGGGACGGTACGAGCAGTACTTC. Encoded protein: CALEGTQGRYEQYF.

The chain recombines TRBV28 with TRBJ1-6; tentative D call: TRBD1 (5 bases). The V and J ends lost 4 bases and 6 bases respectively, with 13 bases between them. CDR3 length equals 15 residues. Germline V gene sequence: CDR1 MDHEN, CDR2 SYDVKM. This CDR3 reads CASSYQGFRNSPLHF. DNA of the CDR3: TGTGCCAGCAGTTACCAGGGTTTTCGTAATTCACCCCTCCACTTT. Full variable domain (outside the CDR3, taken from reference TRBV28 and TRBJ1-6): DVKVTQSSRYLVKRTGEKVFLECVQDMDHENMFWYRQDPGLGLRLIYFSYDVKMKEKGDIPEGYSVSREKKERFSLILESASTNQTSMYLCASSYQGFRNSPLHFGNGTRLTVT.

The chain employs TRBV28 and TRBJ1-1; no clear D gene. The germline V gene has CDR1 MDHEN and CDR2 SYDVKM. The CDR3 is made up of 16 amino acids. Trimming left V 4 bases short and J 2 bases short, with 17 bases between. The CDR3: CASSSTLWRANTEAFF. For the CDR3, the DNA is TGTGCCAGCAGTTCCACCCTATGGCGGGCTAACACTGAAGCTTTCTTT.